The 2 T cell receptor beta chains presented below share a single source sample, sequenced in a study of patients and donors after allogeneic stem cell transplantation (dated by TCRdb to 2018 to 2021). Libraries were made using RT-PCR. The listed sequencing device is NextSeq 550. Through fastp at Q25 and MiXCR, TCRdb rebuilt clones from the public reads, retaining in-frame beta chains. Each entry merges the rows of one CDR3 protein and shows their most common DNA and genes. The sample table lists about 87,000 distinct CDR3 sequences, around 5% of them with a count of one. The ten largest clones capture less than 3% of the sample. Sequenced sample: blood, either unsorted or a sorted T cell fraction (not recorded which). These receptors all stem from a human donor who was either an allogeneic HSCT recipient or a stem cell or donor lymphocyte infusion donor (not recorded which). It is not recorded whose cells these are; they may come from a transplant donor.

This clonotype has at least ten counts. This chain connects TRBV28 to TRBJ2-1; weak D call: TRBD1 (6 bases). CDR3 size: 15 residues. Trimming took 5 bases from V and 8 from J, leaving 19 bases between them. The germline V gene encodes CDR1 MDHEN and CDR2 SYDVKM. CDR3 sequence (DNA): TGTGCCAGCAGTGAGGGCAGGGGCGTCAGGGATGAGCAGTTCTTC. The encoded protein is CASSEGRGVRDEQFF.

This clonotype was observed at least ten times. The chain is built from TRBV6-1 and TRBJ1-6; maybe TRBD1 (5 bases). Trimming cost V 0 bases and J 9 bases, with 12 bases left between them. Per germline, CDR1 MNHNS and CDR2 SASEGT. The CDR3 runs to 15 residues. The CDR3 loop is CASSEASQGISPLHF. In DNA form, the CDR3 reads TGTGCCAGCAGTGAAGCGAGTCAGGGAATTTCACCCCTCCACTTT.